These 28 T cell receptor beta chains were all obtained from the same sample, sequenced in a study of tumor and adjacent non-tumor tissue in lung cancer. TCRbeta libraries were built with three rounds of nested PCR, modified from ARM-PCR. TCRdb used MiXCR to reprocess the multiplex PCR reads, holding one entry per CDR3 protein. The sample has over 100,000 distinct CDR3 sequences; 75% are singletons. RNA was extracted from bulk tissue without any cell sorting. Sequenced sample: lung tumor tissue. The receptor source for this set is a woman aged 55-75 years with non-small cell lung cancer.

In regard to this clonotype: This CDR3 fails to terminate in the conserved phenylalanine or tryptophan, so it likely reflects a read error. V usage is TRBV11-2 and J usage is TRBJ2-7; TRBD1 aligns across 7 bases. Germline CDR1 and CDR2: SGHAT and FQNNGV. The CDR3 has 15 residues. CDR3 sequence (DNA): TGCGCCAGCAGCTTAAAGGGACAGTCGTCCTACAAGCAGTACTTA. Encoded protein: CASSLKGQSSYKQYL.

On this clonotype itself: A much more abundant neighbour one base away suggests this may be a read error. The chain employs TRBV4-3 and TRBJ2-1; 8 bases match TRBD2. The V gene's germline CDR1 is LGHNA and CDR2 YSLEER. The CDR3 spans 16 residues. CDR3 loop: CDSSQALGLVINEQFF. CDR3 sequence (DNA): TGCGACAGCAGCCAAGCCTTGGGACTAGTCATCAATGAGCAGTTCTTC.

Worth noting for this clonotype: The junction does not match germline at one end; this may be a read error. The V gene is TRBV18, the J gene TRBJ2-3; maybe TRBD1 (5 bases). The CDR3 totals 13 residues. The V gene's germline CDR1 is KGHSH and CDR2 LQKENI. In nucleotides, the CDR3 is TGTGCCAACTCACCAGGGAGCACAGATACGCAGTATTTT. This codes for CANSPGSTDTQYF.

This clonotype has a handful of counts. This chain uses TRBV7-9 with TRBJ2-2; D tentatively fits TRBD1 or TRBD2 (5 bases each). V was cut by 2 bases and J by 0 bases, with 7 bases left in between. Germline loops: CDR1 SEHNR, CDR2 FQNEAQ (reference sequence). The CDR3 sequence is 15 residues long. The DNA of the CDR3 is TGTGCCAGCAGCTTAAGGGACCCGAACACCGGGGAGCTGTTTTTT. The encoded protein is CASSLRDPNTGELFF. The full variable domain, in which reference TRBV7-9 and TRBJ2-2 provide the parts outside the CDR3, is DTGVSQNPRHKITKRGQNVTFRCDPISEHNRLYWYRQTLGQGPEFLTYFQNEAQLEKSRLLSDRFSAERPKGSFSTLEIQRTEQGDSAMYLCASSLRDPNTGELFFGEGSRLTVL.

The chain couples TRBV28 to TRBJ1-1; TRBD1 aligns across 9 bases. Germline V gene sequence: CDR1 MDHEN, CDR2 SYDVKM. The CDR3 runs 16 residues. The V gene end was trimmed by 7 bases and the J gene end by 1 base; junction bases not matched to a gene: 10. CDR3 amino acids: CASILGTGNKNTEAFF. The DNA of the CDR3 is TGTGCCAGCATATTAGGGACAGGGAATAAGAACACTGAAGCTTTCTTT.

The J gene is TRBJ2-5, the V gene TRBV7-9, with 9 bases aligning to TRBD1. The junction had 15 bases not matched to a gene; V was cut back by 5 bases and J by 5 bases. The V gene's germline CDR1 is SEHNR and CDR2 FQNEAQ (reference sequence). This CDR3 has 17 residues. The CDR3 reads CASSHSGTGPLHETQYF. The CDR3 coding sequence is TGTGCCAGCAGCCACTCCGGGACAGGGCCCTTGCATGAGACCCAGTACTTC.

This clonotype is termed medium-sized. This CDR3 reads CASSHEPPGEQYF. The CDR3, as DNA: TGTGCCAGCAGCCACGAACCTCCGGGGGAGCAGTACTTC. This rearrangement joins TRBV11-2 to TRBJ2-7, with D perhaps matching TRBD2 (5 bases). V lost 5 bases and J lost 7, with 15 bases in between. From germline, CDR1 is SGHAT and CDR2 FQNNGV. The CDR3 is 13 amino acids.

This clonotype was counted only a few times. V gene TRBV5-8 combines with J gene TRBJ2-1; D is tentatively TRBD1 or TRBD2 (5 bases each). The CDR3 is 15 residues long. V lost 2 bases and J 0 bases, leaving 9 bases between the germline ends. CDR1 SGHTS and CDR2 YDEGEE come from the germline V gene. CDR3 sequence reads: CASSFGDLSYNEQFF. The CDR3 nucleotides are TGTGCCAGCAGCTTCGGGGACCTCTCCTACAATGAGCAGTTCTTC. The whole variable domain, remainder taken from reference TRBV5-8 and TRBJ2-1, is EAGVTQSPTHLIKTRGQQATLRCSPISGHTSVYWYQQALGLGLQFLLWYDEGEERNRGNFPPRFSGRQFPNYSSELNVNALELEDSALYLCASSFGDLSYNEQFFGPGTRLTVL.

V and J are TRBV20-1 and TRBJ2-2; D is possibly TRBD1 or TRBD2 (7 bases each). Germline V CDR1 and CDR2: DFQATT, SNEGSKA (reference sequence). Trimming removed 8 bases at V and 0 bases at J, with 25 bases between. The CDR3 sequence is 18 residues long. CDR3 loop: CSTSGGARGATNTGELFF. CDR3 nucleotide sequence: TGCAGTACTTCAGGGGGGGCTAGAGGGGCCACGAACACCGGGGAGCTGTTTTTT.

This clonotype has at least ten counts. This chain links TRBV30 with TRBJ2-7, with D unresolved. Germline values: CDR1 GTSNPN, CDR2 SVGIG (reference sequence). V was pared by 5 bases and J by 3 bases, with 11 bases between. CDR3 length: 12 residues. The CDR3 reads CAWGEALYEQYF. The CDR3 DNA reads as TGTGCCTGGGGAGAGGCCCTCTACGAGCAGTACTTC.

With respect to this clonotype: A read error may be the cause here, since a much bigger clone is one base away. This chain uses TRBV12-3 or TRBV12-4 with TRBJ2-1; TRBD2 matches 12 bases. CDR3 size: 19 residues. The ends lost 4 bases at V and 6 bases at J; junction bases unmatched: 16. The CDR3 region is CASSSQDETSGRYVNEQFF. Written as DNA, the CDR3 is TGTGCCAGCAGTTCGCAGGACGAGACTAGCGGGAGATACGTCAATGAGCAGTTCTTC.

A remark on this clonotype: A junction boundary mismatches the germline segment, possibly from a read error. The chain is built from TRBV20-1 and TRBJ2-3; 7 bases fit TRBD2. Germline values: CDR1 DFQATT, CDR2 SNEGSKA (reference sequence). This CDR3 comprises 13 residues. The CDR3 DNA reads TGTAGTGCCCCAGCGGGAAGCACAGATATGCAGTACTTT. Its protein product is CSAPAGSTDMQYF.

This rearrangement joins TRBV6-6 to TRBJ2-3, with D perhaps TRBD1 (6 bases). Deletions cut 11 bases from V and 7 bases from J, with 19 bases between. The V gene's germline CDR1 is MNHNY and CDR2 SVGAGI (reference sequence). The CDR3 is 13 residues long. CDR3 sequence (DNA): TGTGCCTCCGGGCCTAGGGGGACACATACGCAGTATTTT. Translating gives CASGPRGTHTQYF.

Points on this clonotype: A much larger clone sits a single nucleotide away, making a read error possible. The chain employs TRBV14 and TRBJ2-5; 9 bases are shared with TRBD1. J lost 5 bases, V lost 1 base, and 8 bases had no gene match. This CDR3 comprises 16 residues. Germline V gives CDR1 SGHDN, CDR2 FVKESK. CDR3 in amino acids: CASSQGQGGVIETQYF. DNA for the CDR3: TGTGCCAGCAGCCAAGGACAGGGGGGCGTTATTGAGACCCAGTACTTC.

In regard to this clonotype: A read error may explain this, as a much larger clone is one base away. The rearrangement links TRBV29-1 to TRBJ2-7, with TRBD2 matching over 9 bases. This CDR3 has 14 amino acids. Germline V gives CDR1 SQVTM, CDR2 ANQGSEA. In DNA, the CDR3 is TGCAGCGTTGCTAGCGGGACCGATCCCTACGATCAGTACTTC. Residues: CSVASGTDPYDQYF.

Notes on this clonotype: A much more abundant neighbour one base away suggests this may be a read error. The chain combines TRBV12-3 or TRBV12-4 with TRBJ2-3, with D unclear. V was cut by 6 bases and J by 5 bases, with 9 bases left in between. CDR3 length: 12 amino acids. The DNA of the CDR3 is TGTGCCAGCAGATCCGACCGAGATACGCAGTATTTT. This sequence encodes CASRSDRDTQYF.

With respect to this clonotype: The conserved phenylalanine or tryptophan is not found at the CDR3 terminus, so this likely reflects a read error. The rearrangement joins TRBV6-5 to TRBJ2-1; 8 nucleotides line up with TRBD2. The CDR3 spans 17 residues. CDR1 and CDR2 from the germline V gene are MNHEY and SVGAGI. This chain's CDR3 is CASSYSIPSGSRNGQFL. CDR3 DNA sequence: TGTGCCAGCAGTTACTCGATCCCTAGCGGGTCTCGGAATGGGCAGTTCTTA.

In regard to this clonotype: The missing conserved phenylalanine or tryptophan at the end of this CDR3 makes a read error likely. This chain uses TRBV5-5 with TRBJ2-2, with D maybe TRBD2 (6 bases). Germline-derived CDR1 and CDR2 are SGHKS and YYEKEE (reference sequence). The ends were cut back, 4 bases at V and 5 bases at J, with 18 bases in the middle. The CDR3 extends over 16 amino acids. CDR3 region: CASSLGTPKRTGELFY. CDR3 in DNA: TGTGCCAGCAGCCTCGGGACTCCTAAGAGGACCGGGGAGCTGTTTTAT.

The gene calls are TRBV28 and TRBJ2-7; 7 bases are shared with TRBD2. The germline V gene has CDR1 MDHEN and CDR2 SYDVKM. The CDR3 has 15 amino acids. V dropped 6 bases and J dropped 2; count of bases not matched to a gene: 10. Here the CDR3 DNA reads TGTGCCAGCAGCCCACGGGGGGATAGGACCTACGAGCAGTACTTC. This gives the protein CASSPRGDRTYEQYF.

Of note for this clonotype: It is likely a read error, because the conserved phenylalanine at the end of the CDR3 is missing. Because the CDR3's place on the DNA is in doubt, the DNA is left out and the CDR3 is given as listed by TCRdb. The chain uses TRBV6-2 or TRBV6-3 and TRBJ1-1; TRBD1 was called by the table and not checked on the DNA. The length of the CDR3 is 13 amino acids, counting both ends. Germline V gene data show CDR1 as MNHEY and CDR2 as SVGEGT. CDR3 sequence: CASRFTVETVVFL.

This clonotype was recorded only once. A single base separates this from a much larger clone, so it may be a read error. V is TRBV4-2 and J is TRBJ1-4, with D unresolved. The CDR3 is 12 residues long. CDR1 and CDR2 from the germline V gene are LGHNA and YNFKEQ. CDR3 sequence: CVSSLEMEKLFF. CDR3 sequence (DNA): TGTGTCAGCAGCCTAGAAATGGAAAAACTGTTTTTT.

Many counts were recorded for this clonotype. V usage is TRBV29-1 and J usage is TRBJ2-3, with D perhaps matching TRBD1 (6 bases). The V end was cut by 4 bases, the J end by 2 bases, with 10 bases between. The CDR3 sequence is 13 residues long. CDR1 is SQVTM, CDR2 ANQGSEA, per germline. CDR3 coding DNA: TGCAGCGTTGGGGACACCTACACAGATACGCAGTATTTT. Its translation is CSVGDTYTDTQYF.

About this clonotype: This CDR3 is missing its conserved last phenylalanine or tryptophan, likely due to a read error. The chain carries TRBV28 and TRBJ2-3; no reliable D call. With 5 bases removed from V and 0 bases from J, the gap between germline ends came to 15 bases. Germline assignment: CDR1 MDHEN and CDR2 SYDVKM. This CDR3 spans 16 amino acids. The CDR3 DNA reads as TGTGCCAGCAGTCTCAAATGGCTGGGAAGCACAGATACGCAGTATTTG. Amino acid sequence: CASSLKWLGSTDTQYL.

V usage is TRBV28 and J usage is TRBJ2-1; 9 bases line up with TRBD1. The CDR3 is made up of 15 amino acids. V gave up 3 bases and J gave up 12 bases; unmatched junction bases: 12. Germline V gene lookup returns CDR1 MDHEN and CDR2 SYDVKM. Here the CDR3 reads CASSFPGQGLRGQFF. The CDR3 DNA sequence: TGTGCCAGCAGTTTCCCGGGACAGGGTTTACGTGGGCAGTTCTTC.

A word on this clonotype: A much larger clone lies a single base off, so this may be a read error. CDR3 residues: CSVTQGQGLSGANVLTF. The CDR3 DNA sequence: TGCAGCGTCACTCAGGGTCAGGGTCTCTCTGGGGCCAACGTCCTGACTTTC. The gene calls are TRBV29-1 and TRBJ2-6; TRBD1 is a possible D gene (5 bases). The CDR3 is made up of 17 amino acids. V lost 6 bases and J lost 0, with 18 bases in between. The germline gives CDR1 SQVTM, CDR2 ANQGSEA.

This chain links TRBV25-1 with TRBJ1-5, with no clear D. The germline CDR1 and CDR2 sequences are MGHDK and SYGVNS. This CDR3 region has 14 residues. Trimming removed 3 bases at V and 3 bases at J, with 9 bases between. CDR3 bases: TGTGCCAGCAGTGATCCAGGAACCAATCAGCCCCAGCATTTT. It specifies CASSDPGTNQPQHF. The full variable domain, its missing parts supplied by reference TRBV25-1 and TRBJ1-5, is EADIYQTPRYLVIGTGKKITLECSQTMGHDKMYWYQQDPGMELHLIHYSYGVNSTEKGDLSSESTVSRIRTEHFPLTLESARPSHTSQYLCASSDPGTNQPQHFGDGTRLSIL.

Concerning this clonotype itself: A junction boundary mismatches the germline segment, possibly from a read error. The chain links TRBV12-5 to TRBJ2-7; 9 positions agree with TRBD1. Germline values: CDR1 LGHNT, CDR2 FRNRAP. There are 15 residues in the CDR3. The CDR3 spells CASRLDRGFTYEQYF. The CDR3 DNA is TGTGCTAGTCGTTTGGACAGGGGCTTCACCTACGAGCAGTACTTC.

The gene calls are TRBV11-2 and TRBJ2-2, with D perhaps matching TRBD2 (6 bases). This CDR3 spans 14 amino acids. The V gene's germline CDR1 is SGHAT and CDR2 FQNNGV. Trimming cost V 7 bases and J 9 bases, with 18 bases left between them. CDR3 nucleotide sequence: TGTGCCAGCACCCACCGACTAGTTTCCCGGGAGCTGTTTTTT. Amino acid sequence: CASTHRLVSRELFF.